This TCR beta chain was captured by sequencing in a study of Ad26.COV2.S vaccination and SARS-CoV-2 variants (dated by TCRdb to the early 2020s). In the study overall: Donors in the vaccine arm were drawn from COV1001, a phase I-IIa trial of Ad26.COV2.S in healthy adults that was multicentre, randomized, double-blind and placebo-controlled. A total of some 30 samples were included in the TCR-sequenced set, comprising about 20 Ad26.COV2.S vaccine recipients, 5 placebo recipients and 8 SARS-CoV-2 convalescent individuals. Sequencing of the TCRbeta repertoire served to evaluate the specificity and breadth of SARS-CoV-2-reactive T cell receptors following Ad26.COV2.S vaccination. Investigators did not know the trial group allocation while performing experiments and assessing outcomes. Ad26.COV2.S was given intramuscularly at 5x10^10 or 1x10^11 viral particles, as a single shot or as two shots 56 days apart. Trial participants were randomized into five groups of five, in which low-dose or high-dose Ad26.COV2.S was given once or twice, or placebo was given on both occasions.

What the treatment or condition label conveys for this sample: 15 to 20 received Ad26.COV2.S at low or high dose, single or two shots; about 5 received placebo; per-sample allocation not given. Repertoires of vaccine and placebo recipients were sequenced from samples collected on day 63 after the first injection. Between 29 July and 7 August 2020, Cohort 1b enrolled about 27 adults aged 18-55 years at one site in Boston, USA. As a vaccine, Ad26.COV2.S was a replication-incompetent adenovirus type 26 vector that expressed a prefusion-stabilized SARS-CoV-2 spike protein derived from the original Wuhan strain. Note on this clone: Its antigen specificity is not known. No much larger clone is present one base from it, and per-base qualities are unavailable.

The paper's findings and limits, for the study overall: Non-spike TCR breadth was comparable between vaccine and placebo recipients, consistent with the vaccine containing only spike. After vaccination, substantial breadth of spike-specific CD8+ and CD4+ T cell responses was reported. The authors noted that the TCR breadth and depth analyses may have underestimated total T cell responses. Higher spike-specific TCR breadth was observed in Ad26.COV2.S recipients than in placebo recipients (P = 0.0014). The study was not powered to compare responses between vaccine doses or regimens.

CDR1 and CDR2 were assigned from the germline V gene as SGHRS and YFSETQ. The CDR3 has 15 amino acids, counting the end cysteine and phenylalanine. Only the CDR3 DNA is retained, 45 bases long and in frame from the first base. The junction shows trimming of 4 bases on V and 11 bases on J, and the gene matches do not reach 15 bases of it. The immunoSEQ Assay was the method used to sequence TCRbeta CDR3 regions. After extraction, genomic DNA underwent amplification by bias-controlled multiplex PCR, followed by high-throughput sequencing. As for the original processing: To quantify the absolute abundance of each unique TCRbeta CDR3 region, sequences were collapsed and filtered. T cell fraction was estimated by normalizing TCRbeta template counts to usable DNA, which was measured by amplifying reference genes present in all nucleated cells. Repertoire TCRs were annotated as SARS-CoV-2-specific by exact matching of V gene, CDR3 amino acid sequence and J gene to a known reactive TCR set. The reference SARS-CoV-2 TCR set was obtained from MIRA and was filtered for enrichment in COVID-19-positive ImmuneCODE repertoires, whereby public or cross-reactive TCRs were removed. Using the MIRA antigens, annotated TCRs were further analysed by specific ORF or by position within an ORF. Breadth was defined as annotated unique rearrangements over total unique productive rearrangements; depth was the summed frequency of those rearrangements. Two-sided Wilcoxon rank-sum tests were applied when comparing TCR breadth between groups. This is the immuneACCESS table as TCRdb keeps it, with only in-frame sequences that have V and J called. A part of the clones is gone; compared with another copy, unresolved V genes explain less than half, and the rest is unexplained. V, J and clone size derive from that table, while D and trimming were established from the DNA sequence. Present in this sample are 350,000 to 450,000 clones, approximately 81% of which were seen just once. Jointly, the top ten make up about 3.5% of the sample.

The material sequenced was peripheral blood, taken in a trial of Ad26.COV2.S vaccine versus placebo. This TCR derives from a person aged 18-65 years who received the Ad26.COV2.S COVID-19 vaccine or a placebo. The rearrangement joined TRBV5-1 to TRBJ1-3; 7 central bases correspond to TRBD1. The DNA is TGCGCCAGCAGCCTTAGTGGACAGGCCCGTGCCCCCATATATTTT. It specifies CASSLSGQARAPIYF.